These T cell receptor beta chains were read from a single sample in a study of blood T cell repertoires in COVID-19. Profiled with immunoSEQ multiplex PCR; TCRdb holds only in-frame clones, not every one. Of roughly 97,000 clones in the sample, around 85% were seen once. The sequenced material came from peripheral blood. The origin of the receptors is a woman over 75 with active or convalescent COVID-19. Each CDR3 is given with its conserved first and last residue. Each record gives: D gene, V gene, J gene, CDR3 protein, CDR3 DNA. D genes are given only for firm matches.

>TRBD2|TRBV29-1|TRBJ2-1
CSVVESGGSSYNEQFF
TGCAGCGTTGTAGAATCGGGAGGGAGCTCCTACAATGAGCAGTTCTTC
>TRBD2|TRBV28|TRBJ2-1
CAAGLAGAGREQFF
TGTGCCGCCGGACTAGCGGGAGCCGGTCGGGAGCAGTTCTTC
>-|TRBV19|TRBJ1-2
CASSIIGPRNGYTF
TGTGCCAGTAGTATAATTGGTCCGAGGAATGGCTACACCTTC
>TRBD1|TRBV7-8|TRBJ1-1
CASSLRTGGNTEAFF
TGTGCCAGCAGCTTGCGGACAGGGGGGAACACTGAAGCTTTCTTT
>TRBD2|TRBV28|TRBJ2-1
CASSLGTSVYNEQFF
TGTGCCAGCAGTTTAGGGACTAGCGTTTACAATGAGCAGTTCTTC
>TRBD1|TRBV5-5|TRBJ1-2
CASSRGQGATDYGYTF
TGTGCCAGCAGCCGCGGACAGGGGGCTACTGACTATGGCTACACCTTC
>TRBD1|TRBV19|TRBJ1-1
CASSIGQGYTEAFF
TGTGCCAGTAGTATTGGACAGGGTTACACTGAAGCTTTCTTT
>TRBD1|TRBV7-2|TRBJ1-1
CASSSQGGNTEAFF
TGTGCCAGCAGCTCGCAGGGGGGGAACACTGAAGCTTTCTTT
>TRBD2|TRBV30|TRBJ2-5
CAWSGWRGAEETQYF
TGTGCCTGGAGTGGGTGGCGGGGGGCCGAAGAGACCCAGTACTTC
>-|TRBV28|TRBJ2-3
CASTPGGTPRETDTQYF
TGTGCCAGCACCCCAGGCGGGACCCCGAGGGAGACAGATACGCAGTATTTT
>-|TRBV6-2/TRBV6-3|TRBJ2-3
CASSYSGGVDTQYF
TGTGCCAGCAGTTACTCAGGGGGTGTAGATACGCAGTATTTT
>TRBD1|TRBV30|TRBJ1-6
CAWSPRTGNNSPLHF
TGTGCCTGGAGTCCCCGGACAGGGAACAATTCACCCCTCCACTTT
>-|TRBV12-3/TRBV12-4|TRBJ1-1
CASLGGGNTEAFF
TGTGCCAGCCTGGGGGGAGGGAACACTGAAGCTTTCTTT
>-|TRBV7-2|TRBJ1-1
CASSPLQGNTEAFF
TGTGCCAGCAGCCCTCTCCAGGGGAACACTGAAGCTTTCTTT
>TRBD1|TRBV6-5|TRBJ2-1
CASSFPGQGKNEQFF
TGTGCCAGCAGTTTTCCGGGACAGGGTAAAAATGAGCAGTTCTTC
>TRBD2|TRBV6-5|TRBJ2-7
CASSYSPSGSGEQYF
TGTGCCAGCAGTTACTCCCCCAGCGGGAGTGGCGAGCAGTACTTC
>TRBD1|TRBV5-4|TRBJ1-1
CASSWDRNTEAFF
TGTGCCAGCAGCTGGGACAGGAACACTGAAGCTTTCTTT
>TRBD1|TRBV2|TRBJ1-2
CASSPRQGGGYTF
TGTGCCAGCAGCCCGAGACAGGGGGGCGGCTACACCTTC
>TRBD1|TRBV24-1|TRBJ2-7
CATSDFGTGGHRSYEQYF
TGTGCCACCAGTGATTTCGGTACAGGGGGCCACAGATCCTACGAGCAGTACTTC
>-|TRBV9|TRBJ1-1
CASSAHRDTPAFF
TGTGCCAGCAGCGCACACCGGGACACCCCAGCTTTCTTT
>-|TRBV5-1|TRBJ2-5
CASSLGQIRETQYF
TGCGCCAGCAGCTTAGGACAGATCCGGGAGACCCAGTACTTC
>TRBD2|TRBV7-3|TRBJ2-3
CASSLMTSGSGDTQYF
TGTGCCAGCAGCTTAATGACTAGCGGGAGTGGTGATACGCAGTATTTT
>-|TRBV6-5|TRBJ2-7
CASSRTSRYEQYF
TGTGCCAGCAGCCGGACATCCCGCTACGAGCAGTACTTC
>-|TRBV28|TRBJ2-5
CASSRSGSRGETQYF
TGTGCCAGCAGCCGGAGCGGATCTAGGGGGGAGACCCAGTACTTC